The clone carrying this T cell receptor beta chain has ten or more counts. Antigen: not known. The CDR3 covers 12 residues. With 4 bases removed from V and 8 bases from J, the gap between germline ends came to 11 bases. The data were obtained in a study of T cell repertoires in cytomegalovirus infection. Overall study context: A matching HLA type, together with CMV infection, was signaled by public TCR beta signatures. Study-level points and caveats: Carriers of CMV and the relevant HLA type were discriminated by public TCR beta frequency. The ex vivo response showed dominance by HLA-C-restricted CMV-specific TCR beta clonotypes.

MiXCR, run by TCRdb on the reads, gives a single entry per CDR3 protein. The data contain 100,000 to 150,000 distinct CDR3 sequences, roughly 9% of them singletons. This chain joins TRBV12-3 or TRBV12-4 and TRBJ1-2; no definite D call. The sequenced sample was PBMCs. This clonotype was sampled from a human donor in good health (CMV status not recorded). Some clones in this sample may be carry-over from other donors' samples. DNA of the CDR3: TGTGCCAGCAGTTCTCAAAAAAGCGGCTACACCTTC. It specifies CASSSQKSGYTF.